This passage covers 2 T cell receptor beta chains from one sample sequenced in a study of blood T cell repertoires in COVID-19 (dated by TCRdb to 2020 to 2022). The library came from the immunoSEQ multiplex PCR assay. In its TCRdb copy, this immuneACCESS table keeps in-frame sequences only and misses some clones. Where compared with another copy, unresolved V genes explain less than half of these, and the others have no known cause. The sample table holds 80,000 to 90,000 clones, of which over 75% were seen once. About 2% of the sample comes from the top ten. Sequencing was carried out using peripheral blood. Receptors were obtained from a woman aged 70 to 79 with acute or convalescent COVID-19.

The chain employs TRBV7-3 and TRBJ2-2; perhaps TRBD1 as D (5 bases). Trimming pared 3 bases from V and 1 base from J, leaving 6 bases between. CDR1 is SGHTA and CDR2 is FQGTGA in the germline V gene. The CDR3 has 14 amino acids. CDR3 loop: CASSFDRNTGELFF. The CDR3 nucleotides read TGTGCCAGCAGCTTCGACAGGAACACCGGGGAGCTGTTTTTT.

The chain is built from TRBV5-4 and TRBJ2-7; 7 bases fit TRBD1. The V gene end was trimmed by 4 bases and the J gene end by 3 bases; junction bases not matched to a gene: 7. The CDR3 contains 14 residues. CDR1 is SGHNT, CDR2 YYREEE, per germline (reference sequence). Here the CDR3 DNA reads TGTGCCAGCAGCAAGTGGACAGGACGCTACGAGCAGTACTTC. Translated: CASSKWTGRYEQYF.